This entry describes one T cell receptor beta chain. A much larger clone is a single base away; this may be a read error. This specimen belongs to a study of human T cells and chemical hapten exposure. With 1 base removed from V and 10 bases from J, the gap between germline ends came to 8 bases. CDR1 SGHTA and CDR2 FQGNSA come from the germline V gene. CDR3 size: 12 residues. What the library attached to individual cDNA molecules were unique molecular identifiers. MiXCR, applied by TCRdb to the RACE reads, yields one record per CDR3 protein. The sample lists 130,000 or so distinct CDR3 sequences; about 9.4% were seen once. Time point noted: healthy volunteer bleed at 2 weeks. Total RNA was isolated from unfractionated whole blood.

Sequenced: whole blood. The sequence derives from a male donor in good health. Some clones in this sample may be carry-over from other donors' samples. This rearrangement joins TRBV7-2 to TRBJ2-1, with D uncertain. The CDR3, as DNA: TGTGCCAGCAGCTTAGGGAGCAGAGAGCAGTTCTTC. This sequence encodes CASSLGSREQFF.